The following is a T cell receptor (beta chain) sequence with its context. Its antigen is undetermined. One end of the junction is discordant with germline, which a read error may explain. Germline V gene lookup returns CDR1 SGHKS and CDR2 YYEKEE (reference sequence). The CDR3 covers 16 residues. This sample's RNA came from whole unsorted tissue. The sample belongs to a study of tumor and adjacent non-tumor tissue in lung cancer. Study-wide background: The cohort had 12 adenocarcinoma, a couple of squamous cell and 1 small cell patients. The patients, roughly eleven men and a handful of women, were 31 to 76 with stage I to III disease. Points from the study as a whole: Tumor repertoires had a smaller top 100 clone share than normal lung.

TCRbeta libraries were built with three rounds of nested PCR, modified from ARM-PCR. Via MiXCR, TCRdb re-called the multiplex PCR reads, giving one row per CDR3 protein. The table shows about 200,000 distinct CDR3 sequences, with 60% to 75% occurring only once. What was sequenced was lung tumor tissue. This chain connects TRBV5-5 to TRBJ2-2; D might be TRBD2 (6 bases). This TCR was sampled from a man between 60 and 75 years old with non-small cell lung cancer. In DNA form, the CDR3 reads TGTACCAGCAGCCCCTCAGCGGGCGGGAACACCGGGGAGCAGTTTTTT. Translating it yields CTSSPSAGGNTGEQFF.